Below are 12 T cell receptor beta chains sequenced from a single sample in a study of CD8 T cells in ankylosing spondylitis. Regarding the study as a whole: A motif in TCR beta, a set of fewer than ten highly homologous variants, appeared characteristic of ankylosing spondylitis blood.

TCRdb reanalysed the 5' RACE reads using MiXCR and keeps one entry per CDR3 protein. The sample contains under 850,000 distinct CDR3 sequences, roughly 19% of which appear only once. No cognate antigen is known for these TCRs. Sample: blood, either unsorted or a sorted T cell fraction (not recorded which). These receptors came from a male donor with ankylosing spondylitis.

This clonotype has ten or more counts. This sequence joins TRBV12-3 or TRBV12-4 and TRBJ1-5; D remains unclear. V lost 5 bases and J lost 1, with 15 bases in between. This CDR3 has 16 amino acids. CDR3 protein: CASSDGEGYSNQPQHF. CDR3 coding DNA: TGTGCCAGCAGTGACGGGGAAGGGTACAGCAATCAGCCCCAGCATTTT.

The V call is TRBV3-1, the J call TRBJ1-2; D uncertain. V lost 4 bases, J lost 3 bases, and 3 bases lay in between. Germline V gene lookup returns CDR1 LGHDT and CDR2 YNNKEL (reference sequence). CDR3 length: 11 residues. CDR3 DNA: TGTGCCAGCAGCCGACACTATGGCTACACCTTC. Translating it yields CASSRHYGYTF.

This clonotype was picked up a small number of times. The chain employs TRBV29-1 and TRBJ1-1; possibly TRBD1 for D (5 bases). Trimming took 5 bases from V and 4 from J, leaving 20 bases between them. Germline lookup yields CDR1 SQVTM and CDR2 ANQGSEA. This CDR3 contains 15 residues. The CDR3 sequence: CSVITSDRGGTEAFF. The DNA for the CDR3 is TGCAGCGTTATTACTTCCGACCGGGGGGGCACTGAAGCTTTCTTT.

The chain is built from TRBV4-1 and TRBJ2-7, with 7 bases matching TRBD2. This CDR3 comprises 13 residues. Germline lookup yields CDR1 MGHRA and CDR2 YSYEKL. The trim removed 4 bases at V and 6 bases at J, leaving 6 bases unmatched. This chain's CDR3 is CASSPGGRVEQYF. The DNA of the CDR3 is TGCGCCAGCAGCCCGGGGGGAAGGGTCGAGCAGTACTTC.

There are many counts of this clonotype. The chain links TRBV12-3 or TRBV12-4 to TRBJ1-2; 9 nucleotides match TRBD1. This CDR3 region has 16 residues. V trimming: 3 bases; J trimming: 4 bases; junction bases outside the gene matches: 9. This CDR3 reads CASSLLDRGGGYGYTF. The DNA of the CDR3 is TGTGCCAGCAGTTTGCTAGACAGGGGGGGAGGCTATGGCTACACCTTC.

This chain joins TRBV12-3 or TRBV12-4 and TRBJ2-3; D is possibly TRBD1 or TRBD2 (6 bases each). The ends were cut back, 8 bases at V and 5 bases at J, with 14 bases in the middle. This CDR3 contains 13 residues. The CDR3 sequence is CASSRGGGDTQYF. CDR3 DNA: TGTGCCAGCTCTCGCGGAGGGGGAGATACGCAGTATTTT.

CDR3 coding DNA: TGTGCCAGCAGTTGGGGACTAGCGTGCCACACTTTTCAAGAGACCCAGTACTTC. Encoded protein: CASSWGLACHTFQETQYF. This rearrangement joins TRBV12-3 or TRBV12-4 to TRBJ2-5; 10 bases map to TRBD2. The ends lost 4 bases at V and 2 bases at J; junction bases unmatched: 13. The CDR3 totals 18 residues.

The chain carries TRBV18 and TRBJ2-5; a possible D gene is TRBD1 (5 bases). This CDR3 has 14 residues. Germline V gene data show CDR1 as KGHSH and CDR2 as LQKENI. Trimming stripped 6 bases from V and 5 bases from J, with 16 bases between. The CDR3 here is CASSVQGTSETQYF. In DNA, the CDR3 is TGTGCCAGCTCCGTGCAGGGAACTTCGGAGACCCAGTACTTC.

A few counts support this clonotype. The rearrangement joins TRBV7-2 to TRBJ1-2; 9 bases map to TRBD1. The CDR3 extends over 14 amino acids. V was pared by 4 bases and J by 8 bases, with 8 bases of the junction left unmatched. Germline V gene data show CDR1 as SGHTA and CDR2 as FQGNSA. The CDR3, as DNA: TGTGCCAGCAGCTCTCGGGGACAGGGAGACGGCTACACCTTC. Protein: CASSSRGQGDGYTF.

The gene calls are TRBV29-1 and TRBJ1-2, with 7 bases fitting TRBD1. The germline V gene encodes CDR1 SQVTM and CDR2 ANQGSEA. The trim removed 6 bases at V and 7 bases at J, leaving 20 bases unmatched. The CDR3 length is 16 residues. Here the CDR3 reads CSVGGQGHRGQTGYTF. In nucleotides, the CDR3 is TGCAGCGTCGGGGGGCAAGGGCACAGGGGACAAACTGGCTACACCTTC. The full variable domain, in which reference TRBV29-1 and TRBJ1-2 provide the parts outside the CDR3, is SAVISQKPSRDICQRGTSLTIQCQVDSQVTMMFWYRQQPGQSLTLIATANQGSEATYESGFVIDKFPISRPNLTFSTLTVSNMSPEDSSIYLCSVGGQGHRGQTGYTFGSGTRLTVV.

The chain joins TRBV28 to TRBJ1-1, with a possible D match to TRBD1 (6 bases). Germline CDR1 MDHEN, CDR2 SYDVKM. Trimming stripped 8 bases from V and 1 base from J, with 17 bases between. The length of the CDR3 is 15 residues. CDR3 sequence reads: CASLPPTGKNTEAFF. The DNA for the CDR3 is TGTGCCAGCCTGCCTCCGACAGGCAAGAACACTGAAGCTTTCTTT.

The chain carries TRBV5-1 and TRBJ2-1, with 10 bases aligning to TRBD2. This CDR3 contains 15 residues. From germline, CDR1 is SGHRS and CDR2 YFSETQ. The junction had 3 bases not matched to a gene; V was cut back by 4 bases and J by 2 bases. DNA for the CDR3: TGCGCCAGCAGCAGCGGGGGGGCCGCCTACAATGAGCAGTTCTTC. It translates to CASSSGGAAYNEQFF.